This is a list of T cell receptor beta chains from one sample in a study of Ad26.COV2.S vaccination and SARS-CoV-2 variants. Profiling relied on immunoSEQ multiplex PCR, and the TCRdb table lists in-frame clones only, not all of them. Among some 340,000 clones, more than 70% were seen once, and the ten largest hold around 2%. The sample consisted of peripheral blood, taken in a trial of Ad26.COV2.S vaccine versus placebo. These receptor sequences come from a person between 18 and 65 years old who received the Ad26.COV2.S COVID-19 vaccine or a placebo. Each CDR3 is given with its conserved first and last residue. D genes are given only for firm matches. Not all rows give a size; the values are once, few, many and, for expanded clones, a class.

v_call	j_call	clone_size	d_call	cdr3_aa	cdr3_nt
TRBV5-6	TRBJ1-1	.	TRBD1	CASSLGTDPRNTEAFF	TGTGCCAGCAGCTTAGGGACAGACCCCCGGAACACTGAAGCTTTCTTT
TRBV19	TRBJ2-7	.	.	CASSIPSREQYF	TGTGCCAGTAGTATCCCCTCCCGCGAGCAGTACTTC
TRBV30	TRBJ1-6	few	.	CAWTTERGLRGLHNSPLHF	TGTGCCTGGACTACGGAGAGGGGATTGAGGGGCCTACATAATTCACCCCTCCACTTT
TRBV18	TRBJ1-6	.	.	CASSPNGSNSPLHF	TGTGCCAGCTCACCAAATGGCAGTAATTCACCCCTCCACTTT
TRBV6-5	TRBJ1-2	.	TRBD1	CASPDRANYGYTF	TGTGCCAGCCCGGACAGGGCCAACTATGGCTACACCTTC
TRBV2	TRBJ1-2	.	.	CASVTDVGRGYTF	TGTGCCAGCGTTACGGACGTTGGAAGGGGCTACACCTTC
TRBV3-1/TRBV3-2	TRBJ2-1	few	TRBD2	CASSQDVGRGRIF	TGTGCCAGCAGCCAAGATGTGGGGCGGGGGAGGATCTTC
TRBV5-4	TRBJ2-5	.	.	CASNRGSGRNQETQYF	TGTGCCAGCAACCGGGGGAGCGGGCGGAACCAAGAGACCCAGTACTTC
TRBV7-8	TRBJ2-7	.	.	CASSPRDSSYEQYF	TGTGCCAGCAGCCCCCGGGACTCCTCCTACGAGCAGTACTTC
TRBV10-3	TRBJ2-2	.	.	CAISDQVPGELFF	TGTGCCATCAGTGACCAGGTCCCCGGGGAGCTGTTTTTT
TRBV6-2/TRBV6-3	TRBJ2-5	.	.	CASSGLPETQYF	TGTGCCAGCAGTGGACTTCCAGAGACCCAGTACTTC
TRBV11-1	TRBJ2-1	.	TRBD2	CASSVPGLVDEQFF	TGTGCCAGCAGCGTACCGGGACTAGTCGATGAGCAGTTCTTC
TRBV5-6	TRBJ2-7	.	TRBD1	CASSFGQDPYEQYF	TGTGCCAGCAGCTTTGGACAGGATCCTTACGAGCAGTACTTC
TRBV5-1	TRBJ1-1	.	.	CASSGEWVTEAFF	TGCGCCAGCAGCGGGGAATGGGTTACTGAAGCTTTCTTT
TRBV7-7	TRBJ2-5	.	TRBD2	CASSPQGLAGETQYF	TGTGCCAGCAGCCCCCAAGGACTAGCGGGCGAGACCCAGTACTTC
TRBV7-2	TRBJ1-1	.	.	CASSPPGRNTEAFF	TGTGCCAGCAGCCCTCCCGGCAGGAACACTGAAGCTTTCTTT
TRBV7-2	TRBJ2-2	.	.	CASSLNYRANTGELFF	TGTGCCAGCAGCTTAAATTACCGGGCGAACACCGGGGAGCTGTTTTTT
TRBV19	TRBJ2-5	.	TRBD1	CASSRGTGVLETQYF	TGTGCCAGTAGTAGGGGGACAGGGGTTTTGGAGACCCAGTACTTC
TRBV3-1/TRBV3-2	TRBJ2-1	.	TRBD2	CASSQGPLAGGLSYNEQFF	TGTGCCAGCAGCCAAGGCCCTCTAGCGGGGGGCCTCTCCTACAATGAGCAGTTCTTC
TRBV6-2/TRBV6-3	TRBJ2-3	.	.	CASSSVARTQYF	TGTGCCAGCAGTTCCGTAGCTAGGACGCAGTATTTT
TRBV5-1	TRBJ2-5	.	TRBD1	CASSYGTGKETQYF	TGCGCCAGCAGCTACGGGACAGGGAAAGAGACCCAGTACTTC
TRBV3-1/TRBV3-2	TRBJ2-7	.	.	CASSLRVNEQYF	TGTGCCAGCAGCCTCAGAGTCAACGAGCAGTACTTC
TRBV6-5	TRBJ2-7	.	.	CASRLGGGAYEQYF	TGTGCCAGCAGGCTTGGAGGGGGGGCCTACGAGCAGTACTTC
TRBV5-4	TRBJ1-4	.	.	CASSPTVTNEKLFF	TGTGCCAGCAGCCCGACCGTTACTAATGAAAAACTGTTTTTT
TRBV29-1	TRBJ2-3	.	.	CSVEQSTDTQYF	TGCAGCGTTGAACAGAGCACAGATACGCAGTATTTT
TRBV25-1	TRBJ1-2	.	.	CASSEPLQGSSRGYTF	TGTGCCAGCAGTGAACCTTTACAGGGCTCCAGTCGGGGCTACACCTTC
TRBV21-1	TRBJ1-1	once	.	CASSPRTGAGTEAFF	TGTGCCAGCAGCCCACGGACAGGGGCCGGGACTGAAGCTTTCTTT
TRBV7-9	TRBJ1-4	.	.	CASSYRDSTNEKLFF	TGTGCCAGCAGCTACCGGGACTCAACTAATGAAAAACTGTTTTTT
TRBV30	TRBJ2-2	once	TRBD2	CAWSVLRAGGSTGELFF	TGTGCCTGGAGTGTTCTCCGAGCGGGGGGCTCCACCGGGGAGCTGTTTTTT